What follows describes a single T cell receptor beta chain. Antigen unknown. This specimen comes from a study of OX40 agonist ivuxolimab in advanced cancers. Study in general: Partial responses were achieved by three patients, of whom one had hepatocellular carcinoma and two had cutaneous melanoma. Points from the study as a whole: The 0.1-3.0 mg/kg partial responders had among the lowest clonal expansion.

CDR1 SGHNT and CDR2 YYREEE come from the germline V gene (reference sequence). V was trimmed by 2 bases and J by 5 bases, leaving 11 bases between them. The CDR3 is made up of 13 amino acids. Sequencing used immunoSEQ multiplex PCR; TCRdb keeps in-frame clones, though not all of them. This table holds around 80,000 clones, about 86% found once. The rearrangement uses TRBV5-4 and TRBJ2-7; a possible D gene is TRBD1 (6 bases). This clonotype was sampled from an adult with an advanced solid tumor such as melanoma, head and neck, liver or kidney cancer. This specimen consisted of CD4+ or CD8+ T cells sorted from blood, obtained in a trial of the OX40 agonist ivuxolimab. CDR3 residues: CASSFGQTNEQYF. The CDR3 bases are TGTGCCAGCAGCTTTGGACAGACTAACGAGCAGTACTTC.